This T cell receptor beta chain was recovered during a study of cytomegalovirus exposure and HLA in healthy donors. Study-wide results and limits: Most likely, a cluster of highly shared sequence variants arose as a sequencing artifact. The classifier reportedly diagnosed cytomegalovirus status with high sensitivity and specificity.

Points on this clone: What it recognizes is unknown.

Primers for the PCR totalled 60 Vbeta and 13 Jbeta. Profiling relied on immunoSEQ multiplex PCR, and the TCRdb table lists in-frame clones only, not all of them. The repertoire holds 150,000 to 200,000 clones, approximately 76% seen once, with roughly 2% in the top ten. This clonotype was sampled from a female donor in good health and CMV-seronegative. Sample: PBMCs.

CDR3 sequence reads: CASSWGLAGGTDTQYF. The DNA for the CDR3 is TGTGCCAGCAGCTGGGGACTAGCGGGGGGCACAGATACGCAGTATTTT. The rearrangement uses TRBV5-6 and TRBJ2-3; 14 nucleotides match TRBD2. CDR1 is SGHDT, CDR2 YYEEEE, per germline. The CDR3 contains 16 residues. The V and J ends lost 3 bases and 1 base, in that order; junction bases with no gene match: 1.